This T cell receptor beta chain appears in the sequencing data of a study of blood T cell repertoires in COVID-19. Study as a whole: Donors in the United States, Italy and Spain gave samples during acute or convalescent COVID-19. T cells, B-cell-depleted T cells, or PBMCs provided the cDNA or gDNA that served as material.

As processed by the authors: Counts of nucleated cells, estimated from reference gene primer amplification, were obtained. Data came from immunoSEQ multiplex PCR; TCRdb stores just in-frame clones and leaves some out. V and J calls plus clone size are reproduced from that table; the DNA served to infer D and trimming. The sample has approximately 50,000 clones; less than 90% are singletons. The trim removed 5 bases at V and 5 bases at J, leaving 3 bases unmatched. Germline V lookup: CDR1 SGHVS, CDR2 FQNEAQ. The CDR3 has 14 amino acids. The clonotype comes from a human donor in a cohort sampled during active COVID-19. Sequenced input: peripheral blood. V is TRBV7-8 and J is TRBJ1-6; 7 bases match TRBD1. The CDR3 coding sequence is TGTGCCAGCAGCATCACAGGGGATAATTCACCCCTCCACTTT. It codes for CASSITGDNSPLHF.